This TCR beta chain originates from a study of T cell repertoires in cytomegalovirus infection. Background on the study: Indications came from public TCR beta signatures; they pointed to CMV infection and to a matching HLA type.

The J segment lost 3 bases and the V segment lost 8 bases, leaving 8 bases of the junction unmatched. Looked up from germline, CDR1 is MNHEY and CDR2 is SVGEGT. This CDR3 spans 15 amino acids. Study-wide findings and caveats: Of the TCR beta families, the public ones yielded a cumulative frequency that identified carriers of CMV plus the relevant HLA. The response measured ex vivo was dominated by TCR beta clonotypes (HLA-C-restricted and CMV-specific).

One entry per CDR3 protein results from TCRdb running MiXCR on the reads. The sample carries 150,000 to 200,000 distinct CDR3 sequences, approximately 17% recorded once. This clonotype has just a few counts. Its specificity is not known. This chain joins TRBV6-2 or TRBV6-3 and TRBJ2-5; 11 nucleotides align to TRBD2. Material for sequencing was CD8+ T cells from PBMCs. The receptor was derived from a human donor in good health (CMV status not recorded). Some clones in this sample may be carry-over from other donors' samples. In DNA, the CDR3 is TGTGCCAGCTCAACTAGCGGGAGTGTTGAAGAGACCCAGTACTTC. Its translation: CASSTSGSVEETQYF.